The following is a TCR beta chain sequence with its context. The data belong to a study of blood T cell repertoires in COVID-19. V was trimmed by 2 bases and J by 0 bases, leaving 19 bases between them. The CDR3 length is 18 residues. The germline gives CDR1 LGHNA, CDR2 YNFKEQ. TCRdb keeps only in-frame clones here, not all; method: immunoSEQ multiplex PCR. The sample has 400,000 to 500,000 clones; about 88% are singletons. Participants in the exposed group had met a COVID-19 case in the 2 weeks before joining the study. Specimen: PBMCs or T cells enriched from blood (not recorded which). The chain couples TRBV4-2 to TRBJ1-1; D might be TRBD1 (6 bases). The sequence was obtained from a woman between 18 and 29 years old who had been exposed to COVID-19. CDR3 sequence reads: CASSQRKNLQGMNTEAFF. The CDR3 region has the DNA TGTGCCAGCAGCCAAAGAAAAAACCTACAGGGAATGAACACTGAAGCTTTCTTT.